The sequence of this T cell receptor (beta chain) was determined in a study of cytotoxic CD8 clonotypes in ibrutinib-treated CLL. Looking at the study overall: Among the samples, the mean was approximately 250,000 productive templates and about 90,000 productive rearrangements.

TCRdb's table, derived via immunoSEQ multiplex PCR, lists solely in-frame clones and lacks some. Counted here are over 100,000 clones, over 75% occurring once; the ten biggest clones make up under 2.5%. This CDR3 has 15 amino acids. CDR1 is SGDLS and CDR2 is YYNGEE in the germline V gene. V lost 0 bases, J lost 6 bases, and 7 bases stayed unmatched. This sequence originates from a human donor with chronic lymphocytic leukemia. This specimen was PBMCs, taken after 24 months of ibrutinib treatment. The chain joins TRBV9 to TRBJ2-3; TRBD1 agrees at 7 bases. The CDR3 region is CASSVGQGRGDTQYF. CDR3 DNA sequence: TGTGCCAGCAGCGTAGGACAGGGCAGAGGGGATACGCAGTATTTT.